The rows below give T cell receptor beta chains drawn from one sample of a study of T-cell memory formation after mild COVID-19. TCRdb itself ran the 5' RACE reads through MiXCR, one entry per CDR3 protein. The sample lists under 35,000 distinct CDR3 sequences, over 20% occurring once. Sequences were obtained from PBMCs or a T cell subset sorted from them (not recorded which). The receptors stem from an adult who had mild COVID-19 (a few samples of this study predate the infection). Cell type and time point are not known. Both conserved end residues are part of each CDR3. The D gene is left open where the match is weak. Only part of the rows carry a size: once, few, many, or a class if the clone is expanded.

v_call	clone_size	j_call	d_call	cdr3_nt	cdr3_aa
TRBV30	-	TRBJ2-3	-	TGTGCCTGGAGTCCTGGCCTCGCCACAGATACGCAGTATTTT	CAWSPGLATDTQYF
TRBV4-1	-	TRBJ1-1	TRBD1	TGCGCCAGCAGCCTGACAGGGCGAGGTGAAGCTTTCTTT	CASSLTGRGEAFF
TRBV3-1	-	TRBJ1-2	-	TGTGCCAGCAGCCAAGATGGTGGGATGAAGGGCTACACCTTC	CASSQDGGMKGYTF
TRBV5-3	few	TRBJ2-2	TRBD1	TGTGCCAGAAGCTTGGGCTGGACAGGGGGCGCAGTTGATAGCGCCGGGGAGCTGTTTTTT	CARSLGWTGGAVDSAGELFF
TRBV18	many	TRBJ1-2	TRBD1	TGTGCCAGCTCAGGACCGGGACAGGTGTATGGCTACACCTTC	CASSGPGQVYGYTF
TRBV5-1	many	TRBJ2-7	TRBD1	TGCGCCAGCGGGACAGAACCCTACGAGCAGTACTTC	CASGTEPYEQYF
TRBV7-2	many	TRBJ2-7	TRBD1	TGTGCCAGCAGAGCACGCCCGGGGACAGGGGCGTACGAGCAGTACTTC	CASRARPGTGAYEQYF
TRBV7-3	many	TRBJ1-1	-	TGTGCCAGCAGCCCAAATGGGGGGGCTGAAGCTTTCTTT	CASSPNGGAEAFF
TRBV20-1	few	TRBJ2-7	TRBD2	TGCAGTGCTAGGAGACTAGCGGGAGAAGTTGGGGAGCAGTACTTC	CSARRLAGEVGEQYF
TRBV20-1	many	TRBJ2-3	-	TGCAGTGCTAGAGATCGAGGGGCCCTCACGACAGATACGCAGTATTTT	CSARDRGALTTDTQYF
TRBV12-3/TRBV12-4	many	TRBJ1-1	-	TGTGCCAGCAGTTTAGTTGCGGTGATGAACACTGAAGCTTTCTTT	CASSLVAVMNTEAFF
TRBV6-2/TRBV6-3	-	TRBJ1-1	TRBD1	TGTGCCAGCAGCGACGACAGGGGTGGAGGAACTGAAGCTTTCTTT	CASSDDRGGGTEAFF
TRBV20-1	-	TRBJ1-1	-	TGCAGTGCTAGAGCGGAGCATGGACACCCAGGAGGGACCACTGAAGCTTTCTTT	CSARAEHGHPGGTTEAFF
TRBV5-1	many	TRBJ2-7	-	TGCGCCAGCAGCTTGCTTTCGGCCTACGAGCAGTACTTC	CASSLLSAYEQYF
TRBV20-1	many	TRBJ2-7	-	TGCAGTGCTGAGGGACCAGGGGTCTACGAGCAGTACTTC	CSAEGPGVYEQYF